Each of the 29 T cell receptor beta chains below was sequenced from the same sample in a study of CD8+CD57+ T cells in acquired aplastic anemia. TCR beta VDJ and CDR3 were profiled, and genomic DNA was the template. TCRdb fed the reads into MiXCR, producing one record per CDR3 protein. Among some 70,000 distinct CDR3 sequences listed, roughly half were seen once. Sequenced: sorted CD4+, CD8+, or CD8+CD57+ T cells (not recorded which) from PBMCs. Receptor source: a human donor in good health, serving as a control.

The chain recombines TRBV12-3 or TRBV12-4 with TRBJ1-5; D call uncertain. The germline V and J ends were trimmed by 4 bases and 3 bases, with 10 bases remaining between them. The CDR3 is 14 amino acids. CDR3: CASSSEGVNQPQHF. Here the CDR3 DNA reads TGTGCCAGCAGTTCCGAGGGTGTCAATCAGCCCCAGCATTTT.

This clonotype appeared many times. The rearrangement joins TRBV2 to TRBJ1-2; possible D gene TRBD1, 5 bases. This CDR3 has 14 amino acids. Germline values: CDR1 SNHLY, CDR2 FYNNEI. Trimming took off 4 bases at V and 5 bases at J, with 14 bases between the two ends. The CDR3 sequence: CASSGGVGHYGYTF. The CDR3 coding sequence is TGTGCCAGCAGTGGGGGGGTTGGCCATTATGGCTACACCTTC.

Points on this clonotype: Sequence at one end of the junction differs from germline and may be a read error. The V call is TRBV11-2, the J call TRBJ1-5; D gene unclear. There are 14 residues in the CDR3. CDR1 SGHAT and CDR2 FQNNGV come from the germline V gene. Here the CDR3 reads CAGSLGGGNQPQHF. The CDR3 DNA is TGTGCCGGCAGCTTGGGTGGAGGCAATCAGCCCCAGCATTTT.

This clonotype was counted many times. The chain joins TRBV5-8 to TRBJ2-7; D may be TRBD1 (6 bases). Deletions cut 4 bases from V and 4 bases from J, with 15 bases between. CDR3 length equals 14 residues. Germline-derived CDR1 and CDR2 are SGHTS and YDEGEE. The CDR3 DNA sequence: TGTGCCAGCAGCCCCGGCAGGGGCGGGTACGAGCAGTACTTC. It yields the protein CASSPGRGGYEQYF.

The rearrangement joins TRBV5-1 to TRBJ1-6; D perhaps matches TRBD1 (6 bases). The CDR3 consists of 14 residues. The germline V gene encodes CDR1 SGHRS and CDR2 YFSETQ. V was trimmed by 4 bases and J by 8 bases, leaving 13 bases between them. CDR3 loop: CASSAIQGYSPLHF. The CDR3 nucleotides are TGCGCCAGCAGCGCTATACAGGGTTATTCACCCCTCCACTTT.

This clonotype is labeled medium-sized. This chain uses TRBV10-1 with TRBJ1-2; TRBD1 aligns across 8 bases. The CDR3 has 13 residues. CDR1 is WNHNN and CDR2 is SYGVQD in the germline V gene (reference sequence). With 6 bases clipped from V and 6 bases from J, the junction kept 6 bases outside the gene matches. CDR3 protein: CASSADRVDGYTF. The CDR3 bases are TGCGCCAGCAGCGCGGACAGGGTTGATGGCTACACCTTC.

A single count supports this clonotype. A junction boundary mismatches the germline segment, possibly from a read error. The chain carries TRBV10-2 and TRBJ1-1; weak D call: TRBD1 (5 bases). The CDR3 has 13 amino acids. Germline V gene lookup returns CDR1 WSHSY and CDR2 SAAADI. The CDR3 region has the DNA TGCGCCAACCGGGGCAGACAGAACACTGAAGCCTTCTTT. Amino acids: CANRGRQNTEAFF.

This clonotype was seen ten or more times. The gene calls are TRBV6-1 and TRBJ1-2; 7 positions agree with TRBD1. V was pared by 5 bases and J by 3 bases, with 21 bases of the junction left unmatched. CDR1 and CDR2 from the germline V gene are MNHNS and SASEGT. CDR3 length equals 19 residues. The CDR3 nucleotides are TGTGCCAGCAGTATGCGACTCGGGGACAGTTACCTAATTGACTATGGCTACACCTTC. Translating it yields CASSMRLGDSYLIDYGYTF.

This clonotype has a handful of counts. The chain carries TRBV29-1 and TRBJ1-3; 7 bases fit TRBD1. Germline lookup yields CDR1 SQVTM and CDR2 ANQGSEA. J was trimmed by 1 base and V by 0 bases; bases with no gene match: 6. The CDR3 extends over 16 amino acids. Here the CDR3 reads CSVEDGRGKSGNTIYF. CDR3 DNA: TGCAGCGTTGAAGACGGCAGGGGGAAATCTGGAAACACCATATATTTT.

In its sample, this clonotype was seen many times. J is TRBJ2-7 and V is TRBV3-1; D possibly corresponds to TRBD2 (5 bases). The CDR3 sequence is 15 residues long. Germline CDR1 is LGHDT and CDR2 is YNNKEL (reference sequence). The V end lost 4 bases, the J end lost 0 bases, and 13 bases lay between the germline ends. CDR3 region: CASSLSFGNSYEQYF. Here the CDR3 DNA reads TGTGCCAGCAGCCTCTCCTTCGGGAACTCCTACGAGCAGTACTTC.

The rearrangement joins TRBV10-3 to TRBJ1-3, with D maybe TRBD1 (5 bases). Germline V gene lookup returns CDR1 ENHRY and CDR2 SYGVKD. The length of the CDR3 is 18 residues. The V end lost 3 bases, the J end lost 0 bases, and 18 bases lay between the germline ends. DNA for the CDR3: TGTGCCATCAGTGACCCCCTATCTCGGGGCAACTCTGGAAACACCATATATTTT. Its translation: CAISDPLSRGNSGNTIYF.

This clonotype was counted ten times or more. J is TRBJ1-1 and V is TRBV12-3 or TRBV12-4; 7 nucleotides line up with TRBD1. The V segment lost 6 bases and the J segment 5 bases; nucleotides outside the gene matches: 9. The CDR3 totals 14 residues. The CDR3 loop reads CASSRLQGGTEAFF. CDR3 sequence (DNA): TGTGCCAGCAGCCGGCTCCAGGGGGGGACTGAAGCTTTCTTT.

The rearrangement joins TRBV11-1 to TRBJ1-6; tentatively, D is TRBD1 (5 bases). CDR3 size: 16 residues. Germline V gene data show CDR1 as SGHAT and CDR2 as FQDESV (reference sequence). With 6 bases removed from V and 10 bases from J, the gap between germline ends came to 22 bases. The DNA for the CDR3 is TGTGCCAGCAGTCAAGACGGTACAGGCCTAGGGTCACCCCTCCACTTT. Amino acid sequence: CASSQDGTGLGSPLHF.

The chain combines TRBV29-1 with TRBJ1-2; D is uncertain. This CDR3 region has 16 residues. CDR1 and CDR2 (germline): SQVTM, ANQGSEA. The V end lost 6 bases, the J end lost 0 bases, and 20 bases lay between the germline ends. This CDR3 is CSVVGKRTGANYGYTF. DNA of the CDR3: TGCAGCGTCGTTGGGAAAAGGACGGGAGCTAACTATGGCTACACCTTC.

This chain joins TRBV29-1 and TRBJ2-7; the D gene is possibly TRBD2 (6 bases). Trimming left V 8 bases short and J 4 bases short, with 18 bases between. Per the germline V gene, CDR1 is SQVTM and CDR2 is ANQGSEA. The CDR3 spans 13 residues. This chain's CDR3 is CSYPPGVGYEQYF. DNA for the CDR3: TGCAGCTATCCCCCGGGAGTGGGATACGAGCAGTACTTC.

A remark on this clonotype: In this CDR3 the conserved last residue, phenylalanine or tryptophan, is missing, so a read error is likely. The V call is TRBV10-3, the J call TRBJ2-1; D not certain. Trimming shortened V by 2 bases and J by 10 bases, and 6 bases separated the two germline ends. The CDR3 has 11 residues. Looked up from germline, CDR1 is ENHRY and CDR2 is SYGVKD. This CDR3 is CAISETNEQFS. The CDR3, as DNA: TGTGCCATCAGTGAGACAAACGAGCAGTTCTCC.

The chain couples TRBV10-3 to TRBJ2-3; the D is unclear. Germline V gives CDR1 ENHRY, CDR2 SYGVKD. The CDR3 totals 14 residues. The V gene lost 0 bases and the J gene lost 3 bases, with 7 bases spanning the gap. CDR3 bases: TGTGCCATCAGTGAGTCGGCGGTAACAGATACGCAGTATTTT. Translation gives CAISESAVTDTQYF.

The V call is TRBV18, the J call TRBJ1-1; no reliable D call. From germline, CDR1 is KGHSH and CDR2 LQKENI. The CDR3 sequence is 12 residues long. Deletions cut 3 bases from V and 3 bases from J, with 5 bases between. The CDR3 region has the DNA TGTGCCAGCTCACCGCGGGACACTGAAGCTTTCTTT. Its translation: CASSPRDTEAFF.

Many counts were recorded for this clonotype. The J gene is TRBJ2-1, the V gene TRBV15, with 9 bases lining up with TRBD1. The CDR3 runs to 15 residues. The junction had 4 bases not matched to a gene; V was cut back by 0 bases and J by 7 bases. From germline, CDR1 is LNHNV and CDR2 YYDKDF (reference sequence). This chain's CDR3 is CATSRDRQGGNEQFF. In DNA, the CDR3 is TGTGCCACCAGCAGAGATAGACAGGGGGGGAATGAGCAGTTCTTC.

The rearrangement uses TRBV13 and TRBJ2-7; a weak D match, TRBD1 (6 bases). Germline CDR1 is PRHDT and CDR2 is FYEKMQ (reference sequence). The length of the CDR3 is 13 residues. Trimming took 6 bases from V and 6 from J, leaving 15 bases between them. CDR3 region: CASREGQRREQYF. The CDR3 nucleotides are TGTGCCAGCAGAGAAGGACAGCGTCGCGAGCAGTACTTC.

This clonotype appeared a few times. The chain carries TRBV29-1 and TRBJ2-6; D is perhaps TRBD1 (6 bases). Trimming took 5 bases from V and 4 from J, leaving 6 bases between them. The CDR3 length is 12 residues. Germline loops: CDR1 SQVTM, CDR2 ANQGSEA. The chain's CDR3 is CSVTGGANVLTF. CDR3 DNA sequence: TGCAGCGTTACAGGGGGGGCCAACGTCCTGACTTTC.

The CDR3 region is CASSYDREDNEQYF. CDR3 nucleotides: TGTGCCAGCAGTTACGACAGGGAGGACAACGAGCAGTACTTC. This chain uses TRBV6-5 with TRBJ2-7, with D possibly TRBD1 on 7 matching bases. Germline V lookup: CDR1 MNHEY, CDR2 SVGAGI. The V end lost 2 bases, the J end lost 5 bases, and 13 bases lay between the germline ends. This CDR3 spans 14 amino acids.

Points on this clonotype: No conserved phenylalanine or tryptophan ends this CDR3, so it is likely a read error. The chain carries TRBV24-1 and TRBJ1-4; weak D call: TRBD1 (6 bases). CDR3 length: 12 residues. Germline V gives CDR1 KGHDR, CDR2 SFDVKD. V lost 6 bases, J lost 7 bases, and 8 bases lay in between. Here the CDR3 reads CATSSTGEKLFS. The CDR3 bases are TGTGCCACCAGTTCGACAGGTGAAAAACTGTTTTCT.

As concerns this clonotype: A much bigger clone sits one base away, suggesting this may be a read error. The chain combines TRBV5-6 with TRBJ2-2, with a possible D match to TRBD1 (5 bases). Germline V CDR1 and CDR2: SGHDT, YYEEEE. The CDR3 is 18 amino acids. V lost 2 bases and J lost 4, with 21 bases in between. The CDR3 nucleotides are TGTGCCAGCAGCTTCTACTCTCATCACAGGACGAGCACCGGGGAGCTGTTTTTT. It yields the protein CASSFYSHHRTSTGELFF. The variable domain in full, completed from reference TRBV5-6 and TRBJ2-2, reads DAGVTQSPTHLIKTRGQQVTLRCSPKSGHDTVSWYQQALGQGPQFIFQYYEEEERQRGNFPDRFSGHQFPNYSSELNVNALLLGDSALYLCASSFYSHHRTSTGELFFGEGSRLTVL.

In its sample, this clonotype ranks as medium-sized. The chain joins TRBV20-1 to TRBJ2-3, with D uncertain. Between the trimmed V and J ends, which lost 8 bases and 1 base, there was a span of 13 bases. Germline lookup yields CDR1 DFQATT and CDR2 SNEGSKA (reference sequence). This CDR3 is built from 13 residues. CDR3 amino acids: CSYRSVRTDTQYF. DNA for the CDR3: TGCAGTTACCGGTCAGTACGCACAGATACGCAGTATTTT.

This clonotype was observed a handful of times. The chain links TRBV7-9 to TRBJ2-7, with D hard to call. This CDR3 spans 14 amino acids. V shed 5 bases and J shed 3 bases, with 14 bases lying between them. Germline V gene lookup returns CDR1 SEHNR and CDR2 FQNEAQ (reference sequence). The CDR3 spells CASSVEVGNYEQYF. The CDR3 DNA reads TGTGCCAGCAGCGTAGAGGTCGGTAACTACGAGCAGTACTTC.

The chain uses TRBV10-3 and TRBJ1-1, with TRBD1 identical over 7 bases. The V and J ends lost 6 bases and 1 base, in that order; junction bases with no gene match: 8. CDR3 length equals 15 residues. Germline values: CDR1 ENHRY, CDR2 SYGVKD. The CDR3 spells CAIRWAGQQNTEAFF. Here the CDR3 DNA reads TGTGCCATCAGATGGGCGGGACAGCAGAACACTGAAGCTTTCTTT.

The J gene is TRBJ2-7, the V gene TRBV10-3; unclear D gene. Looked up from germline, CDR1 is ENHRY and CDR2 is SYGVKD. The CDR3 is 12 residues long. V gave up 4 bases and J gave up 6 bases, with 10 bases separating them. The DNA of the CDR3 is TGTGCCATCAGTGGTGAAAGGGCCGAGCAGTACTTC. Residues: CAISGERAEQYF.

V is TRBV2 and J is TRBJ2-3; unclear D gene. In germline, CDR1 is SNHLY, CDR2 FYNNEI. CDR3 length: 12 amino acids. V was cut by 8 bases and J by 4 bases, with 10 bases left in between. In DNA form, the CDR3 reads TGTGCCAGCTCCAACCAAGCAGATACGCAGTATTTT. The encoded protein is CASSNQADTQYF. Drawing the rest from reference TRBV2 and TRBJ2-3, the complete variable domain is EPEVTQTPSHQVTQMGQEVILRCVPISNHLYFYWYRQILGQKVEFLVSFYNNEISEKSEIFDDQFSVERPDGSNFTLKIRSTKLEDSAMYFCASSNQADTQYFGPGTRLTVL.